Listed below are T cell receptor beta chains from one sample, sequenced in a study of response to subunit inactivated influenza vaccine. MiXCR, applied by TCRdb to the RT-PCR reads, yields one record per CDR3 protein. The repertoire holds fewer than 400,000 distinct CDR3 sequences, with just over 20% as singletons. Sample: PBMCs from blood, taken less than 22 months after vaccination. The source is a man between 50 and 69 years old who received an inactivated influenza vaccine. CDR3s include the opening cysteine and the closing phenylalanine or tryptophan. The D gene is left open where the match is weak. Rows may omit the clone size; those that give it use once, few, many or a size class.

>-|TRBJ2-7|TRBV9|many
CASSPGGGEQYF
TGTGCCAGCAGCCCAGGAGGGGGAGAGCAGTACTTC
>-|TRBJ2-3|TRBV18|few
CASSPQGRTSTDTQYF
TGTGCCAGCTCACCACAGGGGAGGACTAGCACAGATACGCAGTATTTT
>-|TRBJ2-7|TRBV6-6|many
CASNSGTLLSSEQYF
TGTGCCAGCAATTCCGGGACCCTTCTCTCAAGCGAGCAGTACTTC
>-|TRBJ2-2|TRBV11-2|-
CASSPRTNTGELFF
TGTGCCAGCAGCCCTAGGACGAACACCGGGGAGCTGTTTTTT
>-|TRBJ1-2|TRBV7-2|few
CASSLLRDDGYTF
TGTGCCAGCAGCTTACTACGGGACGATGGCTACACCTTC
>TRBD1|TRBJ1-5|TRBV19|many
CASSRITGTGSPQPQHF
TGTGCCAGTAGTCGAATTACCGGGACAGGGAGTCCCCAGCCCCAGCATTTT
>-|TRBJ2-7|TRBV28|few
CASHSDSGPGYEQYF
TGTGCCAGCCATAGCGACAGTGGACCTGGCTACGAGCAGTACTTC
>-|TRBJ1-4|TRBV2|-
CASEGGTNEKLFF
TGTGCCAGCGAAGGGGGAACTAATGAAAAACTGTTTTTT
>-|TRBJ1-3|TRBV29-1|few
CSVFLRGGNTIYF
TGCAGCGTTTTCCTCAGGGGCGGAAACACCATATATTTT
>-|TRBJ2-1|TRBV3-1|many
CASSQVGVTSRTEQFF
TGTGCCAGCAGCCAAGTTGGTGTTACTAGCCGTACTGAGCAGTTCTTC